The 25 T cell receptor beta chains given below trace back to one sample, sequenced in a study of T cells in women clearing cervical HPV infection. TCRdb's copy holds only in-frame clones and misses some; the assay was immunoSEQ multiplex PCR. The table lists roughly 30,000 clones. The sequenced sample consisted of blood buffy coat. Every receptor here comes from a woman between 18 and 75 years old with a cervical HPV16 infection that either progressed to CIN3+ or cleared (not recorded which).

Points on this clone: The observed sequence ends 3 residues before the CDR3 terminus, with the missing tail filled in from the germline J gene. The gene calls are TRBV24-1 and TRBJ2-3; TRBD1 matches at 8 bases. J gave up 5 bases and V 1 base, and 4 bases lay outside the gene matches. The CDR3 extends over 15 amino acids. CDR1 and CDR2 from the germline V gene are KGHDR and SFDVKD. The CDR3 here is CATSDFTTGGDTQYF. The part of the CDR3 DNA that was read is TGTGCCACCAGTGATTTTACCACAGGGGGAGATACG.

CDR3 in amino acids: CASTTDRAQETQYF. The CDR3 DNA, read in part, is TGTGCCAGCACCACCGACAGGGCACAAGAGACC. V gene TRBV5-4 combines with J gene TRBJ2-5; 7 nucleotides agree with TRBD1. From the germline J gene comes the end of the CDR3, since the read stops 3 residues before it. Germline V gene sequence: CDR1 SGHNT, CDR2 YYREEE (reference sequence). Trimming cost V 6 bases and J 2 bases; bases outside gene matches: 7. The CDR3 is made up of 14 amino acids.

On this clone: The CDR3 end is not reached by the read, which stops 3 residues before it; the germline J gene fills it in. The rearrangement links TRBV12-3 or TRBV12-4 to TRBJ2-1; a weak D match, TRBD2 (6 bases). The CDR3 length is 14 residues. Trimming pared 1 base from V and 7 bases from J, leaving 11 bases between. Partial CDR3 DNA: TGTGCCAGCAGTTTAGGGCCGACTAGTAATGAG. Amino acids: CASSLGPTSNE. The entire CDR3 is CASSLGPTSNEQFF.

Turning to this clone: The sequenced fragment ends 3 residues before the CDR3 boundary, so the rest is inferred from the germline J gene. The rearrangement uses TRBV19 and TRBJ2-5; TRBD2 matches 7 bases. There are 13 residues in the CDR3. The germline CDR1 and CDR2 sequences are LNHDA and SQIVND (reference sequence). The junction had 7 bases not matched to a gene; V was cut back by 8 bases and J by 4 bases. CDR3 protein: CASCGRAGETQYF. The DNA read from the CDR3 is TGTGCCAGTTGTGGGAGGGCGGGAGAGACC.

Worth noting for this clone: With the read ending 3 residues before the CDR3 end, the germline J gene is used to fill in that end. The V call is TRBV30, the J call TRBJ2-5; 12 nucleotides align to TRBD2. This CDR3 is 14 amino acids long. Germline V CDR1 and CDR2: GTSNPN, SVGIG (reference sequence). V was pared by 0 bases and J by 7 bases, with 3 bases of the junction left unmatched. The CDR3 bases that were read are TGTGCCTGGAGTGTCGCTAGCGGGGGGGGGACC. This codes for CAWSVASGGGT. The full-length CDR3 reads as CAWSVASGGGTQYF. Filled out from reference TRBV30 and TRBJ2-5, the complete variable domain reads SQTIHQWPATLVQPVGSPLSLECTVEGTSNPNLYWYRQAAGRGLQLLFYSVGIGQISSEVPQNLSASRPQDRQFILSSKKLLLSDSGFYLCAWSVASGGGTQYFGPGTRLLVL.

Partial CDR3 DNA: TGTGCCAGCAGTGGACTAGCGGGGGGGCAAGAGACG. It yields the protein CASSGLAGGQET. The whole CDR3 sequence is CASSGLAGGQETQYF. The chain combines TRBV6-1 with TRBJ2-3, with 14 positions matching TRBD2. From the germline J gene comes the end of the CDR3, since the read stops 3 residues before it. CDR1 MNHNS and CDR2 SASEGT come from the germline V gene. CDR3 length equals 15 residues.

About this clone: The CDR3 is cut off 3 residues early in the read; its end comes from the germline J gene. The chain combines TRBV5-6 with TRBJ2-3, with D unclear. CDR1 is SGHDT, CDR2 YYEEEE, per germline. This CDR3 region has 13 residues. The part of the CDR3 DNA that was read is TGTGCCAGCAGCTTGCAGGTCGTAAAGACG. Protein product: CASSLQVVKT. The whole CDR3 reads CASSLQVVKTQYF.

Incomplete CDR3 DNA: TGTGCCAGCAGCACGAGCGGGGGCACAGATACG. Amino acids: CASSTSGGTDT. The full CDR3 protein reads CASSTSGGTDTQYF. This chain uses TRBV7-9 with TRBJ2-3; the match to TRBD2 covers 7 bases. With the read ending 3 residues before the CDR3 end, the germline J gene is used to fill in that end. Germline values: CDR1 SEHNR, CDR2 FQNEAQ (reference sequence). J gave up 1 base and V 5 bases, and 3 bases lay outside the gene matches. The CDR3 is 14 amino acids. Full variable domain (remainder filled in from reference TRBV7-9 and TRBJ2-3): DTGVSQNPRHKITKRGQNVTFRCDPISEHNRLYWYRQTLGQGPEFLTYFQNEAQLEKSRLLSDRFSAERPKGSFSTLEIQRTEQGDSAMYLCASSTSGGTDTQYFGPGTRLTVL.

In the case of this clone: The observed sequence ends 3 residues before the CDR3 terminus, with the missing tail filled in from the germline J gene. The chain links TRBV20-1 to TRBJ2-3; D tentatively reads TRBD1 or TRBD2 (5 bases each). The V gene's germline CDR1 is DFQATT and CDR2 SNEGSKA (reference sequence). The CDR3 sequence is 14 residues long. The CDR3 here is CSAREGEYQETQYF. The CDR3 DNA, read in part, is TGCAGTGCTAGAGAAGGGGAGTACCAAGAGACG.

Regarding this clone: The read falls 3 residues short of the CDR3 end, and the missing part is taken from the germline J gene. This rearrangement joins TRBV2 to TRBJ1-1; D possibly corresponds to TRBD1 (5 bases). V lost 6 bases and J 1 base, leaving 12 bases between the germline ends. CDR1 is SNHLY and CDR2 is FYNNEI in the germline V gene. This CDR3 has 14 amino acids. CDR3 DNA, as far as it was read: TGTGCCAGCAGAGGCCAGGGATCGAACACTGAA. Protein sequence: CASRGQGSNTE. The entire CDR3 reads CASRGQGSNTEAFF.

Comments on this clone: Sequencing ends 3 residues short of the CDR3 end; the germline J gene provides the rest. V and J are TRBV10-3 and TRBJ2-3, with TRBD2 identical over 8 bases. The germline CDR1 and CDR2 sequences are ENHRY and SYGVKD. This CDR3 region has 14 residues. J was trimmed by 1 base and V by 6 bases; bases with no gene match: 3. The CDR3 spells CAIRRAGGTDTQYF. Partial CDR3 DNA: TGTGCCATCAGACGAGCGGGGGGCACAGATACG.

On this clone itself: The read finishes 3 residues shy of the CDR3 end, and the germline J gene is used to complete it. This chain links TRBV19 with TRBJ1-2; perhaps TRBD1 as D (5 bases). The CDR3 extends over 15 amino acids. CDR1 LNHDA and CDR2 SQIVND come from the germline V gene (reference sequence). The chain's CDR3 is CASSMTSGVRYDYTF. The covered CDR3 bases are TGTGCCAGTAGTATGACGTCGGGGGTACGCTACGAC.

Concerning this clone itself: The CDR3 extends 3 residues past the end of the read, so its final part is completed from the germline J gene. This chain uses TRBV6-2 or TRBV6-3 with TRBJ1-5, with 7 bases matching TRBD1. The CDR3 is made up of 14 amino acids. Losses at the gene ends were 3 bases for V and 6 bases for J; bases not matched to a gene: 5. Germline V CDR1 and CDR2: MNHEY, SVGEGT. CDR3 residues: CASSYYRGSQPQHF. The CDR3 bases that were read are TGTGCCAGCAGTTATTACAGGGGTTCTCAGCCC.

Incomplete CDR3 DNA: TGTGCCTGGAGGAGACTCAGCGAGGCACCA. Translation: CAWRRLSEAP. The CDR3 as a whole reads CAWRRLSEAPLFF. This rearrangement joins TRBV30 to TRBJ1-4; no clear D. The read is 3 residues too short to cover the CDR3 end, so that end is filled in from the germline J gene. The length of the CDR3 is 13 residues. Per germline, CDR1 GTSNPN and CDR2 SVGIG (reference sequence).

Worth noting for this clone: Read sequence stops 3 residues before the CDR3 end, and the germline J gene provides the missing end. Other DNA sequences from this sample encode an identical CDR3 as well. The chain couples TRBV7-6 to TRBJ1-3, with D maybe TRBD1 (6 bases). V gave up 5 bases and J gave up 1 base, with 15 bases separating them. The CDR3 totals 16 residues. Germline CDR1 is SGHVS and CDR2 is FNYEAQ. The CDR3 sequence: CASSTGTLASGNTIYF. Partial CDR3 DNA: TGTGCCAGCAGCACCGGGACACTGGCGTCTGGAAACACC.

Remarks on this clone: The CDR3 goes on 3 residues after the read ends, and that part is filled in from the germline J gene. V gene TRBV18 combines with J gene TRBJ2-5, with 9 bases matching TRBD1. This CDR3 has 15 amino acids. V shed 3 bases and J 4 bases; nucleotides not matched to a gene: 6. Germline loops: CDR1 KGHSH, CDR2 LQKENI. This CDR3 is CASSPQQGAGETQYF. The CDR3 bases that were read are TGTGCCAGCTCACCCCAACAGGGGGCAGGAGAGACC. The full variable domain, its missing parts supplied by reference TRBV18 and TRBJ2-5, is NAGVMQNPRHLVRRRGQEARLRCSPMKGHSHVYWYRQLPEEGLKFMVYLQKENIIDESGMPKERFSAEFPKEGPSILRIQQVVRGDSAAYFCASSPQQGAGETQYFGPGTRLLVL.

Comments on this clone: The read terminates 3 residues before the CDR3 end, so the remaining end is supplied by the germline J gene. The rearrangement links TRBV20-1 to TRBJ2-7, with 7 positions matching TRBD2. Germline CDR1 reads DFQATT; CDR2 reads SNEGSKA (reference sequence). The CDR3 runs to 14 residues. The J segment lost 5 bases and the V segment lost 4 bases, leaving 11 bases of the junction unmatched. Incomplete CDR3 DNA: TGCAGTGCTACCGGGGCTAGCGGTCTTCACGAG. This gives the protein CSATGASGLHE. The full CDR3 sequence reads CSATGASGLHEQYF.

Regarding this clone: The CDR3 goes on 3 residues after the read ends, and that part is filled in from the germline J gene. The chain is built from TRBV7-2 and TRBJ1-1; TRBD1 agrees at 8 bases. This CDR3 comprises 14 residues. The V and J ends lost 2 bases and 4 bases, in that order; junction bases with no gene match: 3. Germline values: CDR1 SGHTA, CDR2 FQGNSA. The chain's CDR3 is CASSLQGASTEAFF. CDR3 bases read: TGTGCCAGCAGCTTACAGGGGGCTAGCACTGAA.

In regard to this clone: The sequence runs out 3 residues before the end of the CDR3; the remainder is reconstructed from the germline J gene. The rearrangement joins TRBV14 to TRBJ1-4, with D possibly matching TRBD1 (5 bases). Germline loops: CDR1 SGHDN, CDR2 FVKESK. The V end was cut by 0 bases, the J end by 9 bases, with 11 bases between. The CDR3 totals 14 residues. The DNA read from the CDR3 is TGTGCCAGCAGCCAAGATGCGGGGGTTAAAAAA. Protein: CASSQDAGVKK. The whole CDR3 protein reads CASSQDAGVKKLFF.

With respect to this clone: Compared with germline, one end of the junction differs, possibly owing to a read error. Read data end 3 residues before the CDR3 end; the end is taken from the germline J gene. The same CDR3 can be traced to other DNA sequences in this sample. The chain has TRBV5-1 and TRBJ1-1; TRBD1 is a possible D gene (5 bases). CDR1 and CDR2 from the germline V gene are SGHRS and YFSETQ. The CDR3 consists of 16 residues. CDR3 amino acids: CASSLAAGLSDTEAFF. The sequenced CDR3 bases are TGCGCCAGCAGCTTGGCGGCAGGGCTTTCGGACACTGAG. Using reference TRBV5-1 and TRBJ1-1 for the parts outside the CDR3, the full variable domain is KAGVTQTPRYLIKTRGQQVTLSCSPISGHRSVSWYQQTPGQGLQFLFEYFSETQRNKGNFPGRFSGRQFSNSRSEMNVSTLELGDSALYLCASSLAAGLSDTEAFFGQGTRLTVV.

Of note for this clone: Read data end 3 residues before the CDR3 end; the end is taken from the germline J gene. The chain is built from TRBV29-1 and TRBJ1-1, with a tentative D call TRBD1 (5 bases). Germline lookup yields CDR1 SQVTM and CDR2 ANQGSEA. Trimming stripped 7 bases from V and 6 bases from J, with 24 bases between. This CDR3 is built from 15 residues. Incomplete CDR3 DNA: TGCAGCGCCCATCCCTTTCTTGGGGCTTTCTCTGAA. Its translation is CSAHPFLGAFSE. The full CDR3 protein reads CSAHPFLGAFSEAFF.

For this clone: Read sequence stops 3 residues before the CDR3 end, and the germline J gene provides the missing end. The V call is TRBV28, the J call TRBJ2-2; 8 nucleotides align to TRBD2. Germline CDR1 and CDR2: MDHEN and SYDVKM. The CDR3 covers 14 residues. The sequenced part of the CDR3 DNA is TGTGCCAGCAGCCCGCGGGAGGCTTTGGTTAGG. It encodes CASSPREALVR. The full-length CDR3 reads as CASSPREALVRLFF.

Remarks on this clone: The read ends 3 residues early relative to the CDR3; the germline J gene fills the gap. This chain joins TRBV10-3 and TRBJ1-4; 10 nucleotides line up with TRBD1. The CDR3 runs 17 residues. The ends lost 0 bases at V and 6 bases at J; junction bases unmatched: 7. Germline V gives CDR1 ENHRY, CDR2 SYGVKD. This chain's CDR3 is CAISESQGTGVDEKLFF. The part of the CDR3 DNA that was read is TGTGCCATCAGTGAGTCACAAGGGACAGGGGTTGATGAAAAA.

About this clone itself: The CDR3 goes on 3 residues after the read ends, and that part is filled in from the germline J gene. The chain employs TRBV5-1 and TRBJ2-7; TRBD1 matches 7 bases. Germline loops: CDR1 SGHRS, CDR2 YFSETQ. The CDR3 contains 13 residues. With 3 bases clipped from V and 3 bases from J, the junction kept 3 bases outside the gene matches. The CDR3 loop reads CASSSGTDYEQYF. The part of the CDR3 DNA that was read is TGCGCCAGCAGCTCTGGGACAGACTACGAG. Complete variable domain (other parts from reference TRBV5-1 and TRBJ2-7): KAGVTQTPRYLIKTRGQQVTLSCSPISGHRSVSWYQQTPGQGLQFLFEYFSETQRNKGNFPGRFSGRQFSNSRSEMNVSTLELGDSALYLCASSSGTDYEQYFGPGTRLTVT.

About this clone: The read is 3 residues too short to cover the CDR3 end, so that end is filled in from the germline J gene. The V gene is TRBV19, the J gene TRBJ2-7; 13 nucleotides match TRBD2. Trimming removed 6 bases from V and 5 bases from J; junction bases left unmatched: 7. Germline CDR1 is LNHDA and CDR2 is SQIVND (reference sequence). The CDR3 runs to 15 residues. The chain's CDR3 is CASSDYGLAGDEQYF. The DNA read from the CDR3 is TGTGCCAGTAGCGATTACGGACTAGCGGGGGACGAG.